This T cell receptor beta chain was obtained from a study of blood T cell repertoires in COVID-19. Here immunoSEQ multiplex PCR was the method, and the copy in TCRdb shows in-frame clones only, minus some. The sample shows hundreds of thousands of clones, approximately 86% of them seen only once. This CDR3 contains 14 residues. Germline-derived CDR1 and CDR2 are MNHEY and SMNVEV (reference sequence). Unmatched junction bases numbered 4, after V lost 4 bases and J lost 1 base. The rearrangement uses TRBV27 and TRBJ2-7; TRBD1 matches at 7 bases. The sample consisted of peripheral blood. The TCR sequence derives from an elderly woman with acute or convalescent COVID-19. CDR3 amino acids: CASSSRQGSYEQYF. CDR3 in DNA: TGTGCCAGCAGTTCCCGACAGGGTTCCTACGAGCAGTACTTC.